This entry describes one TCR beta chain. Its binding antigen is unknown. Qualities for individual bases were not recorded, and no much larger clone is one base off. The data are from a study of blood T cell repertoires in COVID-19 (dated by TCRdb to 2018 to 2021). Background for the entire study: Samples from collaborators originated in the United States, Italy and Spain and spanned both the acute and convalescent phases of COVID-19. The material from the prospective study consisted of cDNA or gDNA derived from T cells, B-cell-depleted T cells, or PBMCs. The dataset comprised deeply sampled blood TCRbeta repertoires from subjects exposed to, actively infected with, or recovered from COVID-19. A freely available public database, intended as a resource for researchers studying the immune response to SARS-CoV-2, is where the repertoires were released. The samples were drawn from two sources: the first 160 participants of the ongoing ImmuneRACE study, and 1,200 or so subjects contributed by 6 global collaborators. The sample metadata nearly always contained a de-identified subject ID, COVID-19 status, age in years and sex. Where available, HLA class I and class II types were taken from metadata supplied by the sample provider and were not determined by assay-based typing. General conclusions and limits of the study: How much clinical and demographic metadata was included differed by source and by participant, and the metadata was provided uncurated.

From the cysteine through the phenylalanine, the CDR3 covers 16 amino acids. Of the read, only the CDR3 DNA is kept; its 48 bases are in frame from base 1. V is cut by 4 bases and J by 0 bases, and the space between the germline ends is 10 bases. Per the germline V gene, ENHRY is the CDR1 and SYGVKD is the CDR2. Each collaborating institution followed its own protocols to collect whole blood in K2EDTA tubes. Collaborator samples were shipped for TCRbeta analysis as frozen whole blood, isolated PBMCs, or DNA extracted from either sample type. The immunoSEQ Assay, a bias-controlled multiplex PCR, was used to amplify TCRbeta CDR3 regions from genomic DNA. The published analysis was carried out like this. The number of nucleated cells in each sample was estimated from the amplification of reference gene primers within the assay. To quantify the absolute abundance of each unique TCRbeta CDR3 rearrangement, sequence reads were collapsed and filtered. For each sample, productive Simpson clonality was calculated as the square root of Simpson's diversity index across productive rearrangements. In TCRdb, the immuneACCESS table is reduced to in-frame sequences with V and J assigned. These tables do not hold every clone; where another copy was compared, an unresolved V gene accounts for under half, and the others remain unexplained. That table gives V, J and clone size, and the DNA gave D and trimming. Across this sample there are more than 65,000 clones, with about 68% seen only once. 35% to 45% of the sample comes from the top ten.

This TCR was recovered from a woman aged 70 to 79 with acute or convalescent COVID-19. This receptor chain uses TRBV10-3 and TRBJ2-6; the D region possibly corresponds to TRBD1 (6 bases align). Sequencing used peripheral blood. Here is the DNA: TGTGCCATCAGTGCGGACAGAGCCTCTGGGGCCAACGTCCTGACTTTC. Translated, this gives CAISADRASGANVLTF.